This TCR beta chain was found in a study of preoperative IRX-2 immunotherapy in early breast cancer. Described treatment: preoperative locoregional IRX-2 cytokine immunotherapy. Preoperative locoregional IRX-2 cytokine immunotherapy was tested in the phase Ib source study. Trimming shortened V by 0 bases and J by 2 bases, and 5 bases separated the two germline ends. From germline, CDR1 is SGHRS and CDR2 YFSETQ. The CDR3 has 14 residues. Here immunoSEQ multiplex PCR was the method, and the copy in TCRdb shows in-frame clones only, minus some. The data contain about 13,000 clones, roughly 93% of them singletons.

This clonotype was obtained from a human donor with breast cancer. The chain links TRBV5-1 to TRBJ2-2; D remains unclear. The specimen was obtained from a patient treated with IRX-2 immunotherapy. As DNA, the CDR3 is TGCGCCAGCAGCTTGGACAGAAACACCGGGGAGCTGTTTTTT. This encodes CASSLDRNTGELFF.